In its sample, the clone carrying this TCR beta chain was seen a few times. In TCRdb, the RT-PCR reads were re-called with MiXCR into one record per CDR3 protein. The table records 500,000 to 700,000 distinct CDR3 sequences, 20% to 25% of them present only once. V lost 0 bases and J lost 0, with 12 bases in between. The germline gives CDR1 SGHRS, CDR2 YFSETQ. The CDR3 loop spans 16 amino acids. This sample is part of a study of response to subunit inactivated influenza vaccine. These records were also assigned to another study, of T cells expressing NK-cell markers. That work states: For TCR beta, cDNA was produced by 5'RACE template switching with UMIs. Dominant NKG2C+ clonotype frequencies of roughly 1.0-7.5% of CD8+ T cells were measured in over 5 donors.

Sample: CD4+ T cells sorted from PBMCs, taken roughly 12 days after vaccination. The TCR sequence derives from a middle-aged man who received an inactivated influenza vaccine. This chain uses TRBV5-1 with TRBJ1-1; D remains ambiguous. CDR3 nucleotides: TGCGCCAGCAGCTTGGGCATAAATAGCATGAACACTGAAGCTTTCTTT. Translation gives CASSLGINSMNTEAFF.